The clone carrying this T cell receptor (beta chain) was seen at least ten times. Its specificity is unknown. The entry originates in a study of human T cells and chemical hapten exposure. Study overall: TCR yield per sample varied, mainly due to pooled library volumes.

The study extracted total RNA from unfractionated whole blood. Study-wide findings and caveats: High-frequency TCRs, those above 1 in 1000, stayed the same after DPC sensitization.

This CDR3 is built from 12 residues. The germline V gene encodes CDR1 SNHLY and CDR2 FYNNEI. The germline V and J ends were trimmed by 1 base and 7 bases, with 7 bases remaining between them. For the library, individual cDNA molecules each received unique molecular identifiers. Authors' methods: Samples contained a median of about 100,000 TCRs, with a range of roughly 20,000 to 750,000. TCRdb used MiXCR to reprocess the 5' RACE reads, holding one entry per CDR3 protein. TCRdb's processing, not the authors', yielded these V and J calls. The sample lists approximately 140,000 distinct CDR3 sequences; over 3.5% were seen once.

The chain employs TRBV2 and TRBJ1-2; the D gene is possibly TRBD1 (5 bases). This TCR was recovered from a female donor in good health. CDR3 in DNA: TGTGCCAGCAGTGAAGGGGACCTTGGCTACACCTTC. The encoded protein is CASSEGDLGYTF.